Described below is a single TCR beta chain sequence and its context. This record belongs to a study of blood T cell repertoires in COVID-19. Study background: PBMCs, B-cell-depleted T cells, or T cells provided the cDNA or gDNA that made up the material.

Sequencing used immunoSEQ multiplex PCR; TCRdb keeps in-frame clones, though not all of them. Among over 350,000 clones listed, 70% to 90% were seen once. This CDR3 has 14 amino acids. V gave up 2 bases and J gave up 7 bases; unmatched junction bases: 4. Germline V gene lookup returns CDR1 LNHDA and CDR2 SQIVND (reference sequence). The genes are TRBV19 and TRBJ2-1; 8 bases are shared with TRBD1. The source is a woman younger than 45 with active or convalescent COVID-19. Sequenced input: peripheral blood. The CDR3 nucleotides are TGTGCCAGTAGTATACAGGGGGCGGTTAATGAGCAGTTCTTC. Its translation is CASSIQGAVNEQFF.